One sample yielded the 25 T cell receptor beta chains listed below, sequenced in a study of blood T cells in healthy people across ages. Primed by a sample-barcoded 5' primer and a J-beta primer mix, a second PCR proceeded for about 7 to 12 cycles. TCRdb analysed the 5' RACE reads with MiXCR anew, one entry per CDR3 protein. The sample includes around 850,000 distinct CDR3 sequences, about 34% seen only once; the top ten take 10% to 15%. Input material: blood. The receptors come from a man between 18 and 29 years old in good health.

The V gene is TRBV4-2, the J gene TRBJ1-1; D not resolved. The CDR3 loop spans 14 amino acids. Looked up from germline, CDR1 is LGHNA and CDR2 is YNFKEQ. The V end lost 1 base, the J end lost 1 base, and 7 bases lay between the germline ends. For the CDR3, the DNA is TGTGCCAGCAGCCAAGGTTCCAGGAACACTGAAGCTTTCTTT. Protein: CASSQGSRNTEAFF.

This clonotype has a handful of counts. The genes are TRBV12-3 or TRBV12-4 and TRBJ2-7, with TRBD1 identical over 7 bases. V dropped 3 bases and J dropped 2; count of bases not matched to a gene: 4. The CDR3 covers 14 residues. CDR3 nucleotide sequence: TGTGCCAGCAGTTTCGGGGACAGACCCTACGAGCAGTACTTC. The encoded protein is CASSFGDRPYEQYF.

The chain recombines TRBV7-9 with TRBJ2-2; 7 bases are shared with TRBD2. The length of the CDR3 is 15 residues. With V trimmed by 4 bases and J by 4 bases, 6 bases remained unmatched. Per the germline V gene, CDR1 is SEHNR and CDR2 is FQNEAQ (reference sequence). The CDR3 loop reads CASSSGGGRTGELFF. The CDR3 coding sequence is TGTGCCAGCAGCTCTGGGGGAGGGCGCACCGGGGAGCTGTTTTTT.

The CDR3 bases are TGTGCCAGCAGCCAATTAGGGACAACAACTAATGAAAAACTGTTTTTT. Translation: CASSQLGTTTNEKLFF. The rearrangement links TRBV7-3 to TRBJ1-4, with D tentatively TRBD1 (6 bases). Germline V gene sequence: CDR1 SGHTA, CDR2 FQGTGA. The CDR3 runs to 16 residues. Trimming removed 5 bases from V and 0 bases from J, with 13 bases in between.

The CDR3: CASSSRGGRYEQYF. The CDR3, as DNA: TGTGCCAGCAGCTCCCGGGGGGGTCGCTACGAGCAGTACTTC. The chain has TRBV12-3 or TRBV12-4 and TRBJ2-7; 8 bases map to TRBD2. The CDR3 length is 14 residues. The junction had 7 bases not matched to a gene; V was cut back by 6 bases and J by 3 bases.

As regards this clonotype: Since a much larger clone is just one base distant, this may be a read error. The rearrangement links TRBV4-1 to TRBJ1-3; no definite D call. Germline CDR1 MGHRA, CDR2 YSYEKL. The length of the CDR3 is 15 residues. CDR3 nucleotides: TGCGCCAGCAGCCAAGACAGAAACTCTGGAAACAACATATATTTT. It yields the protein CASSQDRNSGNNIYF.

This clonotype was detected many times. V gene TRBV5-5 combines with J gene TRBJ1-1, with D perhaps TRBD1 (5 bases). Germline CDR1 SGHKS, CDR2 YYEKEE (reference sequence). V shed 0 bases and J shed 0 bases, with 9 bases lying between them. The CDR3 sequence is 15 residues long. The CDR3 coding sequence is TGTGCCAGCAGCTTGGGGGGCTTTTTGAACACTGAAGCTTTCTTT. Its protein product is CASSLGGFLNTEAFF. Full variable domain (missing parts from reference TRBV5-5 and TRBJ1-1): DAGVTQSPTHLIKTRGQQVTLRCSPISGHKSVSWYQQVLGQGPQFIFQYYEKEERGRGNFPDRFSARQFPNYSSELNVNALLLGDSALYLCASSLGGFLNTEAFFGQGTRLTVV.

This clonotype was counted between two and nine times. This rearrangement joins TRBV4-1 to TRBJ2-3; TRBD2 matches 12 bases. Germline CDR1 MGHRA, CDR2 YSYEKL. V lost 4 bases to trimming and J lost 3 bases; unmatched junction nucleotides: 5. The CDR3 covers 16 residues. The DNA of the CDR3 is TGCGCCAGCAGCCCTCGGACTAGCGGGGATACAGATACGCAGTATTTT. It translates to CASSPRTSGDTDTQYF.

This clonotype showed up many times. This sequence joins TRBV5-1 and TRBJ2-1; D remains unclear. V was shortened by 5 bases and J by 5 bases, with 14 bases between the two germline ends. The CDR3 length is 14 residues. CDR1 and CDR2 from the germline V gene are SGHRS and YFSETQ. In nucleotides, the CDR3 is TGCGCCAGCAGTATGCCTCCGGAGAACAATGAGCAGTTCTTC. Its translation is CASSMPPENNEQFF.

In this sample, this clonotype turned up a few times. The V gene is TRBV6-2 or TRBV6-3, the J gene TRBJ2-5, with 9 bases that match TRBD1. The J segment lost 4 bases and the V segment lost 2 bases, leaving 5 bases of the junction unmatched. Germline CDR1 MNHEY, CDR2 SVGEGT. The CDR3 runs to 15 residues. DNA of the CDR3: TGTGCCAGCAGTTACCAGACAGGGGGAGGAGAGACCCAGTACTTC. Encoded protein: CASSYQTGGGETQYF.

This chain links TRBV20-1 with TRBJ2-7, with a tentative D call TRBD2 (6 bases). The CDR3 extends over 13 amino acids. Looked up from germline, CDR1 is DFQATT and CDR2 is SNEGSKA (reference sequence). V was clipped by 2 bases and J by 5 bases, with 13 bases between them. This CDR3 reads CSARLRLVDEQYF. CDR3 sequence (DNA): TGCAGTGCTAGATTACGACTAGTAGACGAGCAGTACTTC.

This clonotype was seen more than once but under ten times. The chain recombines TRBV21-1 with TRBJ2-1; TRBD2, as called in the table, went unchecked against the DNA. TRBV21-1 is given as a pseudogene. The CDR3 totals 19 residues. CDR3 sequence reads: CASSSPPRTSGGRSNEQFF. The CDR3 DNA sequence: TGTGCCAGCAGCAGCCCCCCCAGGACTAGCGGGGGGAGATCGAATGAGCAGTTCTTC.

The rearrangement joins TRBV28 to TRBJ2-7; maybe TRBD1 (6 bases). Germline V gene sequence: CDR1 MDHEN, CDR2 SYDVKM. The CDR3 consists of 12 residues. V shed 8 bases and J shed 4 bases, with 12 bases lying between them. The CDR3 region is CASGDIIYEQYF. The CDR3, as DNA: TGTGCCAGCGGGGACATAATTTACGAGCAGTACTTC.

The chain recombines TRBV20-1 with TRBJ1-2; 10 positions agree with TRBD1. The germline CDR1 and CDR2 sequences are DFQATT and SNEGSKA (reference sequence). After removal of 5 bases from V and 0 bases from J, the junction contained 6 bases not matched to a gene. This CDR3 has 15 residues. CDR3 protein: CSAWGTGETNYGYTF. The CDR3 DNA reads as TGCAGTGCTTGGGGGACAGGGGAAACTAACTATGGCTACACCTTC.

The chain has TRBV7-9 and TRBJ1-5, with 11 positions matching TRBD1. Germline V gives CDR1 SEHNR, CDR2 FQNEAQ (reference sequence). V was clipped by 5 bases and J by 5 bases; unmatched bases: 5. The CDR3 is 15 residues long. The chain's CDR3 is CASSRTGGPDQPQHF. The DNA for the CDR3 is TGTGCCAGCAGCCGGACAGGGGGCCCAGATCAGCCCCAGCATTTT. Full variable domain (outside the CDR3, taken from reference TRBV7-9 and TRBJ1-5): DTGVSQNPRHKITKRGQNVTFRCDPISEHNRLYWYRQTLGQGPEFLTYFQNEAQLEKSRLLSDRFSAERPKGSFSTLEIQRTEQGDSAMYLCASSRTGGPDQPQHFGDGTRLSIL.

This clonotype was seen a few times. The chain recombines TRBV4-2 with TRBJ2-7, with 7 bases identical to TRBD2. This CDR3 region has 13 residues. Per the germline V gene, CDR1 is LGHNA and CDR2 is YNFKEQ. Trimming cost V 5 bases and J 2 bases; bases outside gene matches: 3. The DNA of the CDR3 is TGTGCCAGCAGCGGGGGACTACCCTACGAGCAGTACTTC. This sequence encodes CASSGGLPYEQYF.

The chain is built from TRBV30 and TRBJ1-1, with D unclear. Germline V lookup: CDR1 GTSNPN, CDR2 SVGIG (reference sequence). The V end lost 3 bases, the J end lost 0 bases, and 8 bases lay between the germline ends. The CDR3 spans 13 residues. Written as DNA, the CDR3 is TGTGCCTGGAGACGGATTCTGAACACTGAAGCTTTCTTT. Translated, it gives CAWRRILNTEAFF.

The chain employs TRBV7-2 and TRBJ2-5, with D tentatively TRBD1 or TRBD2 (6 bases each). Between the trimmed V and J ends, which lost 0 bases and 5 bases, there was a span of 13 bases. This CDR3 has 15 amino acids. In germline, CDR1 is SGHTA, CDR2 FQGNSA. The CDR3: CASSLAGGMLETQYF. As DNA, the CDR3 is TGTGCCAGCAGCTTAGCGGGGGGCATGCTGGAGACCCAGTACTTC.

This chain connects TRBV4-3 to TRBJ2-1; no clear D gene. The J call may be wrong; the DNA end is better matched by TRBJ2-7. Germline V gene data show CDR1 as LGHNA and CDR2 as YSLEER. This CDR3 has 16 residues. The CDR3: CASSQELVNSYNEQYF. CDR3 nucleotides: TGCGCCAGCAGCCAAGAGTTGGTTAACTCCTACAATGAGCAGTACTTC.

V usage is TRBV20-1 and J usage is TRBJ1-1; no definite D call. Per the germline V gene, CDR1 is DFQATT and CDR2 is SNEGSKA (reference sequence). The CDR3 totals 14 residues. V lost 3 bases and J 10 bases, leaving 21 bases between the germline ends. DNA for the CDR3: TGCAGTGCTAGTCCACCCCCTACCCGAGTAGGAGCTTTCTTT. Protein: CSASPPPTRVGAFF.

This clonotype was counted at least ten times. The chain combines TRBV9 with TRBJ1-1; a weak D match, TRBD1 (5 bases). Germline lookup yields CDR1 SGDLS and CDR2 YYNGEE. This CDR3 has 14 residues. Trimming pared 0 bases from V and 1 base from J, leaving 7 bases between. CDR3 DNA: TGTGCCAGCAGCGTAGGCGACAGGAACACTGAAGCTTTCTTT. Amino acids: CASSVGDRNTEAFF.

In its sample, this clonotype was seen many times. J is TRBJ2-3 and V is TRBV12-3 or TRBV12-4; D is undetermined. V lost 7 bases to trimming and J lost 2 bases, with 16 bases between them. The CDR3 runs to 15 residues. The CDR3 sequence: CASTKGGLATDTQYF. The CDR3 nucleotides are TGTGCCAGCACCAAAGGCGGATTGGCCACAGATACGCAGTATTTT.

Regarding this clonotype: An end of the junction differs from the germline gene, which may be a read error. The chain carries TRBV6-6 and TRBJ2-1; D is possibly TRBD2 (7 bases). Per the germline V gene, CDR1 is MNHNY and CDR2 is SVGAGI (reference sequence). The CDR3 contains 16 residues. The CDR3 is CACSGTRTSGVIEQFF. CDR3 coding DNA: TGTGCCTGCAGCGGGACCCGGACGTCAGGGGTAATTGAGCAGTTCTTC.

This clonotype came up many times. The chain employs TRBV29-1 and TRBJ2-3, with D possibly being TRBD1 or TRBD2 (6 bases each). From germline, CDR1 is SQVTM and CDR2 ANQGSEA. This CDR3 contains 15 residues. Trimming shortened V by 4 bases and J by 2 bases, and 16 bases separated the two germline ends. The CDR3 DNA sequence: TGCAGCGTTGTTTACATTGGGGGGCTCACAGATACGCAGTATTTT. It translates to CSVVYIGGLTDTQYF.

In its sample, this clonotype was seen a few times. With a much larger clone just one base away, this may be a read error. This chain joins TRBV6-6 and TRBJ2-4; the D call may be TRBD1 or TRBD2 (5 bases each). CDR3 length: 15 residues. V was clipped by 4 bases and J by 13 bases, with 23 bases between them. Germline V gene lookup returns CDR1 MNHNY and CDR2 SVGAGI (reference sequence). The CDR3 is CASSCSGGILGEQYF. CDR3 nucleotide sequence: TGTGCCAGCAGTTGCTCGGGTGGGATCCTAGGGGAGCAGTACTTC.